This TCR beta chain is drawn from a study of T cells in Graves' hyperthyroidism and ophthalmopathy. About the research overall: Peripheral blood was acquired at first diagnosis, ahead of any therapy whatsoever. Notes on the study in general: The model predicted ophthalmopathy a median roughly six months before onset. Blood held most thyroid clonotypes expanded above 0.001 frequency.

Germline V gene sequence: CDR1 SGHAT, CDR2 FQDESV (reference sequence). This CDR3 region has 13 residues. V was pared by 7 bases and J by 2 bases, with 4 bases of the junction left unmatched. RNA transcripts provided the source from which TCR beta CDR3 regions were amplified. TCR CDR3 regions were first amplified by RT-PCR with HTBI primers. TCRdb itself ran the multiplex PCR reads through MiXCR, one entry per CDR3 protein. The sample yields around 250,000 distinct CDR3 sequences, about a sixth seen once. In the case of this clonotype: Its antigen is undetermined.

Subjects with ophthalmopathy showed a Clinical Activity Score no lower than 3, a NOSPECS grade no lower than 4, and a duration shorter than 3 months. The receptor comes from a woman aged 18-30 years with Graves' ophthalmopathy. Source material: blood. The rearrangement uses TRBV11-1 and TRBJ2-5; TRBD2 matches at 7 bases. CDR3 in DNA: TGTGCCAGCACCGTTAGCGGGCAAGAGACCCAGTACTTC. This gives the protein CASTVSGQETQYF.